Below, 29 T cell receptor beta chains from the same sample are listed, as sequenced in a study of early T cells in non-severe SARS-CoV-2 infection. Each CDR3 protein gets one entry after TCRdb re-called the 5' RACE reads with MiXCR. The sample comprises fewer than 35,000 distinct CDR3 sequences, approximately 5.4% of which are singletons, and approximately 6.6% rests with the top ten. The source material was whole blood. These receptors were collected from an adult who was a healthcare worker with PCR-confirmed SARS-CoV-2 infection or an uninfected control (not recorded which).

This clonotype has more than one count but fewer than ten. The rearrangement joins TRBV6-2 or TRBV6-3 to TRBJ2-7; 7 nucleotides match TRBD1. Germline trimming cut 7 bases from V and 1 base from J; bases unmatched to any gene: 7. This CDR3 comprises 14 residues. Germline V CDR1 and CDR2: MNHEY, SVGEGT. CDR3 nucleotides: TGTGCCAGCATCAAGGGGACAGCGTCCTACGAGCAGTACTTC. Translating gives CASIKGTASYEQYF.

Ten or more counts support this clonotype. The J gene is TRBJ2-3, the V gene TRBV6-6; D possibly matches TRBD1 or TRBD2 (5 bases each). The CDR3 is 15 amino acids. Deletions cut 7 bases from V and 6 bases from J, with 20 bases between. Per germline, CDR1 MNHNY and CDR2 SVGAGI (reference sequence). The CDR3 DNA reads as TGTGCCAGCAAAGATCCGGGACGACATCAGGATACGCAGTATTTT. Translating it yields CASKDPGRHQDTQYF.

The sample holds a few counts of this clonotype. V gene TRBV11-2 combines with J gene TRBJ2-3; weak D call: TRBD1 (5 bases). This CDR3 spans 13 amino acids. V gave up 3 bases and J gave up 4 bases, with 8 bases separating them. Germline V gives CDR1 SGHAT, CDR2 FQNNGV. CDR3 sequence reads: CASSFGAPDTQYF. The CDR3 nucleotides read TGTGCCAGCAGCTTTGGGGCCCCAGATACGCAGTATTTT. The variable domain in full, completed from reference TRBV11-2 and TRBJ2-3, reads EAGVAQSPRYKIIEKRQSVAFWCNPISGHATLYWYQQILGQGPKLLIQFQNNGVVDDSQLPKDRFSAERLKGVDSTLKIQPAKLEDSAVYLCASSFGAPDTQYFGPGTRLTVL.

This clonotype was seen a few times. The chain links TRBV10-2 to TRBJ2-7, with no clear D. The CDR3 length is 13 residues. Germline loops: CDR1 WSHSY, CDR2 SAAADI. V gave up 4 bases and J gave up 1 base, with 8 bases separating them. The chain's CDR3 is CASSAVSSYEQYF. In DNA form, the CDR3 reads TGCGCCAGCAGTGCGGTCAGTTCCTACGAGCAGTACTTC.

This clonotype showed up many times. The rearrangement uses TRBV24-1 and TRBJ2-2; D uncertain. The germline V gene encodes CDR1 KGHDR and CDR2 SFDVKD. V was trimmed by 2 bases and J by 4 bases, leaving 19 bases between them. The CDR3 is 18 amino acids. CDR3 sequence: CATSDSSLLGVATGELFF. The CDR3 DNA follows: TGTGCCACCAGTGATTCGTCATTGCTAGGAGTAGCCACCGGGGAGCTGTTTTTT.

The sample holds many counts of this clonotype. The chain combines TRBV5-4 with TRBJ2-7; 8 nucleotides agree with TRBD1. Germline CDR1 reads SGHNT; CDR2 reads YYREEE (reference sequence). This CDR3 is 14 amino acids long. Trimming cost V 4 bases and J 7 bases; bases outside gene matches: 10. CDR3 sequence (DNA): TGTGCCAGCAGCCCGGACAGGGAACCTACAGAGCAGTACTTC. This codes for CASSPDREPTEQYF.

The chain recombines TRBV6-6 with TRBJ2-2; the D is unclear. Germline lookup yields CDR1 MNHNY and CDR2 SVGAGI (reference sequence). V was shortened by 6 bases and J by 7 bases, with 9 bases between the two germline ends. CDR3 length: 12 residues. DNA of the CDR3: TGTGCCAGCAGCTCGGGCTACGGGGAGCTGTTTTTT. Translating it yields CASSSGYGELFF.

This clonotype was counted at least ten times. The chain uses TRBV7-3 and TRBJ2-1; D call uncertain. V was pared by 2 bases and J by 0 bases, with 8 bases between. Germline V gives CDR1 SGHTA, CDR2 FQGTGA. This CDR3 comprises 15 residues. The CDR3 spells CASSLAASSYNEQFF. The DNA of the CDR3 is TGTGCCAGCAGCTTAGCGGCGAGCTCCTACAATGAGCAGTTCTTC.

CDR3: CASSFEGVSSYEQYF. In nucleotides, the CDR3 is TGTGCCAGCAGTTTTGAGGGGGTAAGCTCCTACGAGCAGTACTTC. J is TRBJ2-7 and V is TRBV27; possibly TRBD1 for D (6 bases). The CDR3 extends over 15 amino acids. Trimming shortened V by 3 bases and J by 0 bases, and 12 bases separated the two germline ends. CDR1 and CDR2 (germline): MNHEY, SMNVEV (reference sequence).

This clonotype has ten or more counts. The chain joins TRBV12-3 or TRBV12-4 to TRBJ2-1; 10 bases map to TRBD2. The CDR3 is 14 residues long. Trimming took 6 bases from V and 5 from J; bases not matched to a gene: 4. The CDR3 here is CASRGLASHNEQFF. The CDR3 region has the DNA TGTGCCAGCAGGGGACTAGCGAGCCACAATGAGCAGTTCTTC.

This clonotype was seen repeatedly, ten times or more. The rearrangement uses TRBV11-1 and TRBJ2-5; possible D gene TRBD2, 6 bases. The germline V gene encodes CDR1 SGHAT and CDR2 FQDESV (reference sequence). V lost 5 bases, J lost 4 bases, and 14 bases lay in between. The CDR3 runs 14 residues. As DNA, the CDR3 is TGTGCCAGCAGCCACGGACCGCGGGGAGAGACCCAGTACTTC. This sequence encodes CASSHGPRGETQYF.

This clonotype was detected ten times or more. The V call is TRBV4-1, the J call TRBJ2-2, with 7 positions matching TRBD2. The trim removed 0 bases at V and 5 bases at J, leaving 9 bases unmatched. The CDR3 covers 17 residues. Germline CDR1 MGHRA, CDR2 YSYEKL. CDR3 region: CASSQDRGGAQTGELFF. In DNA form, the CDR3 reads TGCGCCAGCAGCCAAGATCGGGGAGGGGCGCAGACCGGGGAGCTGTTTTTT.

This clonotype has at least ten counts. The chain is built from TRBV28 and TRBJ2-7, with D tentatively TRBD1 (5 bases). Per the germline V gene, CDR1 is MDHEN and CDR2 is SYDVKM. CDR3 length: 15 residues. The germline V and J ends were trimmed by 3 bases and 6 bases, with 18 bases remaining between them. CDR3 region: CASSFLATARIEQYF. The CDR3 region has the DNA TGTGCCAGCAGTTTCCTCGCGACAGCGCGGATCGAGCAGTACTTC.

The V call is TRBV29-1, the J call TRBJ2-5, with a weak D call TRBD1 (6 bases). This CDR3 comprises 12 residues. The germline V gene encodes CDR1 SQVTM and CDR2 ANQGSEA. The V end lost 7 bases, the J end lost 3 bases, and 12 bases lay between the germline ends. The CDR3 DNA sequence: TGCAGCGCCCGGCAGGGGAAAGAGACCCAGTACTTC. Its translation: CSARQGKETQYF.

The chain links TRBV10-3 to TRBJ2-1; 8 bases agree with TRBD2. Germline assignment: CDR1 ENHRY and CDR2 SYGVKD. The CDR3 extends over 16 amino acids. V lost 1 base to trimming and J lost 5 bases; unmatched junction nucleotides: 7. The CDR3 loop reads CAISEWTSTLDNEQFF. CDR3 nucleotide sequence: TGTGCCATCAGTGAGTGGACTAGCACTTTGGACAATGAGCAGTTCTTC.

This clonotype showed up just a few times. CDR3 sequence: CASSLGTAPEVQQYF. CDR3 bases: TGCGCCAGCAGCTTGGGGACAGCCCCTGAAGTCCAGCAGTACTTC. The genes are TRBV5-1 and TRBJ2-7; maybe TRBD1 (6 bases). The CDR3 is 15 residues long. Trimming removed 0 bases from V and 8 bases from J, with 18 bases in between. Germline V CDR1 and CDR2: SGHRS, YFSETQ.

This clonotype was found many times. This chain links TRBV9 with TRBJ2-1, with D uncertain. Germline V lookup: CDR1 SGDLS, CDR2 YYNGEE. Trimming removed 4 bases at V and 7 bases at J, with 9 bases between. The CDR3 sequence is 12 residues long. CDR3 coding DNA: TGTGCCAGCAGCCCATCGTGGAATGAGCAGTTCTTC. Encoded protein: CASSPSWNEQFF.

This clonotype has ten or more counts. J is TRBJ1-1 and V is TRBV5-1; D remains ambiguous. The CDR3 length is 13 residues. Germline CDR1 and CDR2: SGHRS and YFSETQ. The V end lost 4 bases, the J end lost 6 bases, and 13 bases lay between the germline ends. CDR3 in DNA: TGCGCCAGCAGCCAGGTCCCCGAAGCTGAAGCTTTCTTT. This codes for CASSQVPEAEAFF. Full variable domain (missing parts from reference TRBV5-1 and TRBJ1-1): KAGVTQTPRYLIKTRGQQVTLSCSPISGHRSVSWYQQTPGQGLQFLFEYFSETQRNKGNFPGRFSGRQFSNSRSEMNVSTLELGDSALYLCASSQVPEAEAFFGQGTRLTVV.

This clonotype came up a few times. The chain couples TRBV12-3 or TRBV12-4 to TRBJ1-6, with 7 nucleotides matching TRBD1. This CDR3 contains 16 residues. The V and J ends lost 0 bases and 12 bases, in that order; junction bases with no gene match: 11. CDR3 coding DNA: TGTGCCAGCAGTTTAGCCCCGGTGAACAGGGGTGGACCCCTCCACTTT. Translating it yields CASSLAPVNRGGPLHF.

This clonotype was observed many times. V gene TRBV6-5 combines with J gene TRBJ1-1, with unresolved D. The CDR3 has 14 amino acids. Germline loops: CDR1 MNHEY, CDR2 SVGAGI. The V end was cut by 0 bases, the J end by 2 bases, with 7 bases between. The CDR3 loop reads CASSYSGRNTEAFF. The DNA of the CDR3 is TGTGCCAGCAGTTACTCGGGTAGAAACACTGAAGCTTTCTTT.

This clonotype occurred many times. The genes are TRBV5-1 and TRBJ2-3; D is unresolved. Trimming cost V 1 base and J 2 bases, with 8 bases left between them. From germline, CDR1 is SGHRS and CDR2 YFSETQ. The CDR3 totals 14 residues. The CDR3 spells CASSLFGFTDTQYF. The CDR3 DNA reads TGCGCCAGCAGCTTGTTTGGGTTCACAGATACGCAGTATTTT.

In its sample, this clonotype was seen a few times. The CDR3 loop is CASEGFNQPQHF. The CDR3 region has the DNA TGTGCCAGCGAAGGTTTCAATCAGCCCCAGCATTTT. This chain connects TRBV28 to TRBJ1-5, with no clear D. V was trimmed by 8 bases and J by 3 bases, leaving 8 bases between them. The CDR3 has 12 amino acids. Germline CDR1 reads MDHEN; CDR2 reads SYDVKM.

This clonotype occurred many times. The chain recombines TRBV5-1 with TRBJ2-5, with 9 positions matching TRBD2. V lost 4 bases to trimming and J lost 1 base; unmatched junction nucleotides: 11. CDR3 length equals 17 residues. Per germline, CDR1 SGHRS and CDR2 YFSETQ. CDR3: CASSPGPTRGGQETQYF. CDR3 nucleotides: TGCGCCAGCAGCCCCGGCCCCACGCGGGGGGGCCAAGAGACCCAGTACTTC.

This clonotype was seen many times. The gene calls are TRBV6-4 and TRBJ2-2; 12 bases align to TRBD2. The CDR3 contains 15 residues. The J segment lost 3 bases and the V segment lost 8 bases, leaving 4 bases of the junction unmatched. From germline, CDR1 is MRHNA and CDR2 SNTAGT. CDR3 in DNA: TGTGCCAGCGCGAGACTAGCGGGAGACACCGGGGAGCTGTTTTTT. Encoded protein: CASARLAGDTGELFF.

The gene calls are TRBV12-3 or TRBV12-4 and TRBJ2-2, with 10 bases aligning to TRBD2. The V gene end was trimmed by 5 bases and the J gene end by 5 bases; junction bases not matched to a gene: 5. This CDR3 is built from 15 residues. CDR3 region: CASSPGLARTGELFF. In DNA, the CDR3 is TGTGCCAGCAGTCCGGGACTAGCGAGGACCGGGGAGCTGTTTTTT.

This clonotype was observed many times. The rearrangement uses TRBV28 and TRBJ2-7; D could derive from TRBD1 or TRBD2 (5 bases each). Germline assignment: CDR1 MDHEN and CDR2 SYDVKM. V was cut by 6 bases and J by 2 bases, with 11 bases left in between. The CDR3 is made up of 13 amino acids. The CDR3 region is CASRGPGTYEQYF. For the CDR3, the DNA is TGTGCCAGCAGGGGGCCGGGGACCTACGAGCAGTACTTC. Drawing the rest from reference TRBV28 and TRBJ2-7, the complete variable domain is DVKVTQSSRYLVKRTGEKVFLECVQDMDHENMFWYRQDPGLGLRLIYFSYDVKMKEKGDIPEGYSVSREKKERFSLILESASTNQTSMYLCASRGPGTYEQYFGPGTRLTVT.

This chain connects TRBV20-1 to TRBJ2-7; D might be TRBD1 (6 bases). Per germline, CDR1 DFQATT and CDR2 SNEGSKA (reference sequence). The CDR3 sequence is 14 residues long. Trimming cost V 3 bases and J 5 bases, with 17 bases left between them. The CDR3 loop is CSASQQGSLDEQYF. CDR3 bases: TGCAGTGCTAGTCAACAGGGAAGTTTGGACGAGCAGTACTTC.

This clonotype was counted ten times or more. The chain uses TRBV11-2 and TRBJ2-1; 7 positions agree with TRBD2. Losses at the gene ends were 2 bases for V and 0 bases for J; bases not matched to a gene: 4. Germline CDR1 is SGHAT and CDR2 is FQNNGV. There are 16 residues in the CDR3. Here the CDR3 reads CASSLLGRASYNEQFF. In DNA, the CDR3 is TGTGCCAGCAGCTTATTAGGGAGGGCCTCCTACAATGAGCAGTTCTTC.

The table lists this clonotype with a few counts. The chain recombines TRBV12-3 or TRBV12-4 with TRBJ2-1; 8 bases are a match to TRBD1. Trimming at V came to 5 bases and at J to 6 bases, leaving 9 bases not matched to a gene. The CDR3 totals 15 residues. The CDR3, as DNA: TGTGCCAGCAGTCCCCAGGGGGCTGTTGGCAATGAGCAGTTCTTC. The encoded protein is CASSPQGAVGNEQFF.